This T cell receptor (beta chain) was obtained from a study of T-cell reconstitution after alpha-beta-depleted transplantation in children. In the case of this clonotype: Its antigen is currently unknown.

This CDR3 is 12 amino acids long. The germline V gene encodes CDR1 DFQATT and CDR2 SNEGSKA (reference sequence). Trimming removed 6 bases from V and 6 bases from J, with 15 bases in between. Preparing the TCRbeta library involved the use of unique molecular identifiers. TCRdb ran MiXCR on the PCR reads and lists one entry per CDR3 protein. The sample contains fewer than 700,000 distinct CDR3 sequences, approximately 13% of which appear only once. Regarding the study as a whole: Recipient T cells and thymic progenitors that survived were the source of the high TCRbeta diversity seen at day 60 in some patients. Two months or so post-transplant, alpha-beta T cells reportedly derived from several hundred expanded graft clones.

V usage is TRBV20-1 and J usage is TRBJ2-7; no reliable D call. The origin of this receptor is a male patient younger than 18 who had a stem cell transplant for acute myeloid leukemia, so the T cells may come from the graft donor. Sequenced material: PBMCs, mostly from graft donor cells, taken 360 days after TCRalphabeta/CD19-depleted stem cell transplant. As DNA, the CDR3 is TGCAGTGCCCAAGTCTTAGGTCCCGAGCAGTACTTC. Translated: CSAQVLGPEQYF.